The source of this T cell receptor (beta chain) is a study of control samples from healthy donors and cancer patients. The repertoire was sequenced with immunoSEQ multiplex PCR; TCRdb's copy has only in-frame clones and lacks some. The table records over 100,000 clones, 85% to 90% of them present only once. CDR1 and CDR2 (germline): KGHDR, SFDVKD. V dropped 1 base and J dropped 4 bases, with 8 bases sitting between them. The CDR3 contains 14 residues. The sequenced sample consisted of blood. The chain is built from TRBV24-1 and TRBJ2-3, with D possibly TRBD2 on 6 matching bases. The sequence derives from a woman in her fifties or sixties in good health. The CDR3 DNA sequence: TGTGCCACCAGTGATTTCACTAGCTCAGATACGCAGTATTTT. It encodes CATSDFTSSDTQYF.